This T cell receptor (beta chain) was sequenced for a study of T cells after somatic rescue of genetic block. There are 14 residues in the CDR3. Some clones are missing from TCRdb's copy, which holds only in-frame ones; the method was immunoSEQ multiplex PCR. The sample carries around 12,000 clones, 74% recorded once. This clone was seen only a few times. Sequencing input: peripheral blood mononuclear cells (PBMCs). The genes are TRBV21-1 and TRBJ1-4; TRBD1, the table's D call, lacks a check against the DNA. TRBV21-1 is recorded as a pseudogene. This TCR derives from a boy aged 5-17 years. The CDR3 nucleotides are TGTGCCAGCAGCTACAGGGGAGGTCATGAAAAACTGTTTTTT. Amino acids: CASSYRGGHEKLFF.